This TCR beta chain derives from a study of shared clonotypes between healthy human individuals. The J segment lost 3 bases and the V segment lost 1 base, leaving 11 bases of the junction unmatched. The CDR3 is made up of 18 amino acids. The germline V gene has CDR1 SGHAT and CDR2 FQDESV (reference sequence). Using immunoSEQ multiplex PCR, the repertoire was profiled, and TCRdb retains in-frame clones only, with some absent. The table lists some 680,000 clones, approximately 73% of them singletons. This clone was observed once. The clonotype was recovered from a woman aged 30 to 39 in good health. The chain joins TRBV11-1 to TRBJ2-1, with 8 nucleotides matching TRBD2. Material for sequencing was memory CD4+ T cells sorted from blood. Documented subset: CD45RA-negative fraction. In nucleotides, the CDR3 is TGTGCCAGCAGCTTAGGCACTTGGCGGGAGGAAAGCTACAATGAGCAGTTCTTC. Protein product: CASSLGTWREESYNEQFF.